Reported below is one T cell receptor beta chain. This sample was included in a study of blood T cell repertoires in COVID-19. Whole-study context: COVID-19 samples, acute and convalescent, were from the United States, Italy and Spain. The analysed material was cDNA or gDNA that came from T cells, B-cell-depleted T cells, or PBMCs.

The CDR3 extends over 14 amino acids. Germline CDR1 is SNHLY and CDR2 is FYNNEI. V dropped 8 bases and J dropped 4; count of bases not matched to a gene: 8. Measured with immunoSEQ multiplex PCR; TCRdb has only the in-frame clones, and not every one. The sample lists hundreds of thousands of clones, around 82% occurring once. The chain links TRBV2 to TRBJ1-3; 7 bases fit TRBD1. Sequencing used PBMCs or T cells enriched from blood (not recorded which). This receptor was taken from a woman aged 45-65 years who had been exposed to COVID-19. The CDR3 bases are TGTGCCAGCCTACTCGGACAGGCCGGAAACACCATATATTTT. Protein sequence: CASLLGQAGNTIYF.